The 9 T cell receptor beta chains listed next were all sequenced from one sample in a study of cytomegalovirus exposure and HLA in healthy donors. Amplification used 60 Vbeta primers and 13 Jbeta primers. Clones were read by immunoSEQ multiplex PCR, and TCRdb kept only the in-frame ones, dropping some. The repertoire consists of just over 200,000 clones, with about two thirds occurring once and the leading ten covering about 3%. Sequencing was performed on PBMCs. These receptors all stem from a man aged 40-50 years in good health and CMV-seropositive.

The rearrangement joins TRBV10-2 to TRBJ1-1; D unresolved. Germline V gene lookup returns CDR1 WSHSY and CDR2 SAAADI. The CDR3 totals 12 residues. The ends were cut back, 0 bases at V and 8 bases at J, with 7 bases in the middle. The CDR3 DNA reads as TGCGCCAGCAGTGAGTCGGGGAGGGAAGCTTTCTTT. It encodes CASSESGREAFF.

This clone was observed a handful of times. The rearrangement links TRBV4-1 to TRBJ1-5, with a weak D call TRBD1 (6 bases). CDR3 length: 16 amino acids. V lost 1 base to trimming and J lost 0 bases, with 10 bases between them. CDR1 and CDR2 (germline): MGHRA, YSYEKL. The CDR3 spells CASSQGGGYSNQPQHF. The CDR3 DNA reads TGCGCCAGCAGCCAAGGAGGGGGATATAGCAATCAGCCCCAGCATTTT.

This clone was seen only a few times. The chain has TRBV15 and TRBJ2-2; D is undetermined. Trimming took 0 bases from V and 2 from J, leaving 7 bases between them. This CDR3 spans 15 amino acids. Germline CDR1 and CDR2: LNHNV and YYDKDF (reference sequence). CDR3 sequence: CATSRDPGNTGELFF. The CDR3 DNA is TGTGCCACCAGCAGAGACCCAGGAAACACCGGGGAGCTGTTTTTT. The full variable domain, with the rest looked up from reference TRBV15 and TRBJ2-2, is DAMVIQNPRYQVTQFGKPVTLSCSQTLNHNVMYWYQQKSSQAPKLLFHYYDKDFNNEADTPDNFQSRRPNTSFCFLDIRSPGLGDTAMYLCATSRDPGNTGELFFGEGSRLTVL.

The DNA of the CDR3 is TGTGCCAGCAGCGAGTCGGGGTCTGGAAACACCATATATTTT. Translation gives CASSESGSGNTIYF. V gene TRBV9 combines with J gene TRBJ1-3; no definite D call. V lost 3 bases and J lost 1, with 8 bases in between. The germline CDR1 and CDR2 sequences are SGDLS and YYNGEE. The CDR3 is made up of 14 amino acids.

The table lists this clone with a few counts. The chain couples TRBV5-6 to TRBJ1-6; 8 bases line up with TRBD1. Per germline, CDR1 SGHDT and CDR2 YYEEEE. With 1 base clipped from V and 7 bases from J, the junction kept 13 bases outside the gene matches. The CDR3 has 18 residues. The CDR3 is CASSLRRTGTYQNSPLHF. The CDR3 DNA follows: TGTGCCAGCAGCTTGAGGCGGACAGGGACCTATCAAAATTCACCCCTCCACTTT.

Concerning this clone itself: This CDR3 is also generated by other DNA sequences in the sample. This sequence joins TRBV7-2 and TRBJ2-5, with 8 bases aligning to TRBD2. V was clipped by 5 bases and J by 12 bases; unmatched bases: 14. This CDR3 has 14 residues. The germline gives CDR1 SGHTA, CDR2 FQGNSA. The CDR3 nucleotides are TGTGCCAGCAGCCTACCCGGGAGGGGGGCCCAAGAGTACTTC. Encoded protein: CASSLPGRGAQEYF.

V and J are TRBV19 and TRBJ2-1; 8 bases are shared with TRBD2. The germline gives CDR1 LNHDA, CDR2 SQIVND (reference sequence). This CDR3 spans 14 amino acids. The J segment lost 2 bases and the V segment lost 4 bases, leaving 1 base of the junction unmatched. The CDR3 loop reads CASSTGLAYNEQFF. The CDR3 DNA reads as TGTGCCAGTAGTACGGGACTAGCCTACAATGAGCAGTTCTTC.

CDR3 DNA sequence: TGCAGCGTTGTCGGGGGGGCCAAAAACATTCAGTACTTC. Its translation is CSVVGGAKNIQYF. V usage is TRBV29-1 and J usage is TRBJ2-4, with 7 positions matching TRBD2. The CDR3 covers 13 residues. CDR1 is SQVTM, CDR2 ANQGSEA, per germline. V lost 4 bases to trimming and J lost 1 base; unmatched junction nucleotides: 1.

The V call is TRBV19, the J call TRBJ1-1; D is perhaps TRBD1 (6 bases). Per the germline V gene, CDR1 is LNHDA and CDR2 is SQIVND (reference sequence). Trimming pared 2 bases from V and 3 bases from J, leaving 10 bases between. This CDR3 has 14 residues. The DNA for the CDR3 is TGTGCCAGTAGTATAAGGGGGTCGTACACTGAAGCTTTCTTT. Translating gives CASSIRGSYTEAFF.